Described below is a single T cell receptor (beta chain) sequence and its context. What it binds is not known. This record belongs to a study of shared clonotypes between healthy human individuals. Across the study: Every donor yielded three CD4 naive, three CD4 memory, two CD8 naive and one CD8 memory plate. Notes on the study in general: What naive subsets generally showed was a larger estimated richness than memory subsets showed.

The assay was immunoSEQ multiplex PCR, and TCRdb's table has in-frame clones only and misses some. The sample lists 1 million to 1.2 million clones; roughly 80% were seen once. V lost 2 bases, J lost 0 bases, and 10 bases lay in between. CDR3 length: 14 residues. Germline assignment: CDR1 SQVTM and CDR2 ANQGSEA. V and J are TRBV29-1 and TRBJ1-1; no reliable D call. Sequenced material: memory CD4+ T cells from PBMCs. This sample's subset: CD45RA-negative fraction. The sequence derives from a man in his late teens or twenties in good health. Some clones in this sample may be carry-over from other donors' samples. The CDR3 region is CSVERAVMNTEAFF. As DNA, the CDR3 is TGCAGCGTTGAAAGGGCAGTCATGAACACTGAAGCTTTCTTT.